This TCR beta chain was obtained from a study of cytomegalovirus exposure and HLA in healthy donors. Study outcomes and limitations: Usually a TCR sequence was rare, but some public TCRs were found in many donors. TCR beta V segments were, for the most part, productive about 90% or about 30% of the time in an earlier analysis.

CDR1 and CDR2 (germline): SQVTM, ANQGSEA. The CDR3 runs 11 residues. Deletions cut 4 bases from V and 6 bases from J, with 9 bases between. Primers included in the PCR were 60 Vbeta and 13 Jbeta primers. Original handling: About 10 million of about 88 million unique TCR beta chains were shared, per a later count. Generated by immunoSEQ multiplex PCR, the TCRdb table keeps only in-frame clones and is missing some. D and trimming come from the DNA, and the V and J calls and clone size come from that table. The sample includes roughly 180,000 clones, about 68% of them seen just once. Regarding this clone: Antigen unknown.

The receptor comes from a female donor in good health and CMV-seronegative. This chain connects TRBV29-1 to TRBJ1-2, with no clear D. The specimen sequenced was PBMCs. The CDR3 nucleotides read TGCAGCGTTGGGCCCTCAAATGGCTACACCTTC. Amino acid sequence: CSVGPSNGYTF.